This TCR beta chain originates from a study of blood T cell repertoires in COVID-19. This clone showed up just a few times. In the study's own analysis: Estimation of nucleated cell counts relied on the amplification of reference gene primers. TCRdb keeps only in-frame clones here, not all; method: immunoSEQ multiplex PCR. Clone size and the V and J calls come from that table; the DNA yielded D and trimming. The sample consists of about 190,000 clones, roughly 78% of them appearing once. The germline gives CDR1 SGHRS, CDR2 YFSETQ. This CDR3 contains 14 residues. The V segment lost 7 bases and the J segment 8 bases; nucleotides outside the gene matches: 5.

The V and J genes are TRBV5-1 and TRBJ2-1, with 14 bases matching TRBD2. Sequenced: peripheral blood. The source is an elderly woman with active or convalescent COVID-19. CDR3 in amino acids: CASGGTSGGDEQFF. The CDR3 DNA follows: TGCGCCAGCGGAGGGACTAGCGGGGGTGATGAGCAGTTCTTC.